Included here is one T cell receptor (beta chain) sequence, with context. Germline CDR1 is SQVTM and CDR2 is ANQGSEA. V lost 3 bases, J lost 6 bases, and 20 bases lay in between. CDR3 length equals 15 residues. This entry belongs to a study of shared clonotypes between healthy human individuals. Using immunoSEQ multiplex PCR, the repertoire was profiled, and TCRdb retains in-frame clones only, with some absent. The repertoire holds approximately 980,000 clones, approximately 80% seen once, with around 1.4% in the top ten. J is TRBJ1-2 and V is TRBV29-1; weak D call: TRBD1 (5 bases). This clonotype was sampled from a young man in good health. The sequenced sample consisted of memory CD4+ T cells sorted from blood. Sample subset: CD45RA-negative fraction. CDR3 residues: CSVDSRFQGSHGYTF. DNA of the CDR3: TGCAGCGTTGATTCCCGCTTTCAGGGTAGCCATGGCTACACCTTC.